Each of the 22 T cell receptor beta chains below was sequenced from the same sample in a study of blood T cell repertoires in COVID-19. Sequencing used immunoSEQ multiplex PCR; TCRdb keeps in-frame clones, though not all of them. This sample yields about 300,000 clones, of which roughly four fifths are seen a single time; 8% to 10% belongs to the top ten. Sequenced: peripheral blood. The receptors were gathered from a woman aged 45 to 65 who had recovered from COVID-19.

The V and J genes are TRBV6-2 or TRBV6-3 and TRBJ1-1; D gene uncertain. Germline V gives CDR1 MNHEY, CDR2 SVGEGT. Trimming pared 6 bases from V and 4 bases from J, leaving 15 bases between. This CDR3 spans 14 amino acids. The CDR3 sequence is CASSNPPTSTEAFF. The CDR3 DNA reads as TGTGCCAGCAGCAACCCCCCAACTAGCACTGAAGCTTTCTTT.

The chain carries TRBV10-1 and TRBJ2-2, with a weak D call TRBD2 (5 bases). The germline CDR1 and CDR2 sequences are WNHNN and SYGVQD (reference sequence). The CDR3 runs 15 residues. V lost 3 bases to trimming and J lost 2 bases, with 10 bases between them. CDR3 protein: CASSEDGKNTGELFF. CDR3 nucleotides: TGCGCCAGCAGTGAAGACGGGAAAAACACCGGGGAGCTGTTTTTT.

The V and J genes are TRBV5-4 and TRBJ1-4, with no clear D. CDR3 size: 13 residues. The ends were cut back, 4 bases at V and 2 bases at J, with 6 bases in the middle. Germline CDR1 and CDR2: SGHNT and YYREEE (reference sequence). This CDR3 is CASSHETNEKLFF. The CDR3 DNA sequence: TGTGCCAGCAGCCATGAGACTAATGAAAAACTGTTTTTT.

The chain joins TRBV25-1 to TRBJ1-1, with D maybe TRBD1 (5 bases). V dropped 3 bases and J dropped 7 bases, with 6 bases sitting between them. This CDR3 has 11 residues. The germline V gene has CDR1 MGHDK and CDR2 SYGVNS. The CDR3 DNA sequence: TGTGCCAGCAGTGATCAGGGTGAAGCTTTCTTT. Amino acids: CASSDQGEAFF.

This clone was observed a single time. This chain uses TRBV18 with TRBJ2-7, with D maybe TRBD1 (6 bases). Germline CDR1 reads KGHSH; CDR2 reads LQKENI. The CDR3 loop spans 18 amino acids. The V and J ends lost 3 bases and 0 bases respectively, with 21 bases between them. The CDR3 protein is CASSPRGVGAGVSYEQYF. DNA of the CDR3: TGTGCCAGCTCACCCCGGGGAGTTGGCGCAGGGGTCTCCTACGAGCAGTACTTC.

The rearrangement uses TRBV30 and TRBJ2-3; no definite D call. This CDR3 region has 12 residues. From germline, CDR1 is GTSNPN and CDR2 SVGIG (reference sequence). CDR3 DNA sequence: TGTGCATCCGGTCTCGCGGCAGATACGCAGTATTTT. It yields the protein CASGLAADTQYF. The whole variable domain, filled in from reference TRBV30 and TRBJ2-3, reads SQTIHQWPATLVQPVGSPLSLECTVEGTSNPNLYWYRQAAGRGLQLLFYSVGIGQISSEVPQNLSASRPQDRQFILSSKKLLLSDSGFYLCASGLAADTQYFGPGTRLTVL.

V and J are TRBV3-1 (or the pseudogene TRBV3-2) and TRBJ1-1, with no clear D. V was cut by 0 bases and J by 5 bases, with 4 bases left in between. From germline, CDR1 is LGHDT and CDR2 YNNKEL (reference sequence). This CDR3 region has 12 residues. DNA for the CDR3: TGTGCCAGCAGCCAAGACGGGACTGAAGCTTTCTTT. This gives the protein CASSQDGTEAFF.

The chain has TRBV28 and TRBJ1-2, with 12 bases lining up with TRBD1. CDR1 MDHEN and CDR2 SYDVKM come from the germline V gene. This CDR3 has 21 amino acids. Unmatched junction bases numbered 21, after V lost 1 base and J lost 6 bases. CDR3 DNA: TGTGCCAGCAGTTTATCAGTCGTAGAGGGGACAGGGGGCGCTTATGGTCATGGCTACACCTTC. Its translation: CASSLSVVEGTGGAYGHGYTF.

The chain couples TRBV4-3 to TRBJ1-4; 9 nucleotides align to TRBD1. Germline CDR1 reads LGHNA; CDR2 reads YSLEER. V dropped 3 bases and J dropped 0; count of bases not matched to a gene: 11. The CDR3 totals 19 residues. DNA for the CDR3: TGCGCCAGCAGCCACCCCGACAGGGGGGCAGGGGCAACTAATGAAAAACTGTTTTTT. Amino acid sequence: CASSHPDRGAGATNEKLFF.

The rearrangement uses TRBV7-2 and TRBJ1-3; D not resolved. CDR1 and CDR2 (germline): SGHTA, FQGNSA. V was trimmed by 1 base and J by 0 bases, leaving 7 bases between them. The CDR3 runs 15 residues. CDR3 bases: TGTGCCAGCAGCTTAGGGCCGGGCTCTGGAAACACCATATATTTT. Its translation is CASSLGPGSGNTIYF. Looking up the rest from reference TRBV7-2 and TRBJ1-3 gives the full variable domain: GAGVSQSPSNKVTEKGKDVELRCDPISGHTALYWYRQSLGQGLEFLIYFQGNSAPDKSGLPSDRFSAERTGGSVSTLTIQRTQQEDSAVYLCASSLGPGSGNTIYFGEGSWLTVV.

The genes are TRBV27 and TRBJ2-1; the match to TRBD1 covers 7 bases. Looked up from germline, CDR1 is MNHEY and CDR2 is SMNVEV (reference sequence). The J segment lost 3 bases and the V segment lost 4 bases, leaving 9 bases of the junction unmatched. The CDR3 has 16 residues. In nucleotides, the CDR3 is TGTGCCAGCAGTTCCCGGGACAGTCCCCGCTACAATGAGCAGTTCTTC. This encodes CASSSRDSPRYNEQFF.

This chain links TRBV4-1 with TRBJ2-3; 13 nucleotides line up with TRBD2. CDR1 is MGHRA, CDR2 YSYEKL, per germline. This CDR3 spans 16 amino acids. The junction had 3 bases not matched to a gene; V was cut back by 1 base and J by 5 bases. CDR3 DNA: TGCGCCAGCAGCCAAGCAGGACTAGCGGGAGAAGATACGCAGTATTTT. It yields the protein CASSQAGLAGEDTQYF.

About this clone itself: The germline gene is not matched at one end of the junction; a read error may be the cause. V gene TRBV2 combines with J gene TRBJ2-1; a weak D match, TRBD1 (6 bases). Germline V gives CDR1 SNHLY, CDR2 FYNNEI. The length of the CDR3 is 12 residues. CDR3: CASREDRNEQFF. DNA of the CDR3: TGTGCCAGCAGGGAAGACAGGAATGAGCAGTTCTTC.

This chain joins TRBV11-2 and TRBJ2-1; D not certain. Germline values: CDR1 SGHAT, CDR2 FQNNGV. The length of the CDR3 is 12 residues. Trimming pared 10 bases from V and 6 bases from J, leaving 13 bases between. CDR3 nucleotides: TGTGCCACCCAACAGTTATCCAATGAGCAGTTCTTC. Translation: CATQQLSNEQFF.

The chain combines TRBV28 with TRBJ2-2, with 10 bases identical to TRBD2. The CDR3 sequence is 15 residues long. Germline CDR1 and CDR2: MDHEN and SYDVKM. Trimming took 6 bases from V and 5 from J; bases not matched to a gene: 6. CDR3 nucleotides: TGTGCCAGCAGCCTAGCGGGAGAGGGGACCGGGGAGCTGTTTTTT. Translating gives CASSLAGEGTGELFF.

Points on this clone: The identical CDR3 is also encoded by other nucleotide sequences in the sample. The V and J genes are TRBV20-1 and TRBJ2-7; TRBD2 is a possible D gene (5 bases). Germline CDR1 reads DFQATT; CDR2 reads SNEGSKA (reference sequence). The V end was cut by 3 bases, the J end by 3 bases, with 12 bases between. The CDR3 loop spans 13 amino acids. This chain's CDR3 is CSASRGRFYEQYF. The CDR3 DNA sequence: TGCAGTGCTAGTCGGGGTAGATTCTACGAGCAGTACTTC.

In this sample, this clone turned up a few times. The genes are TRBV30 and TRBJ2-5, with 10 bases matching TRBD2. CDR1 and CDR2 from the germline V gene are GTSNPN and SVGIG (reference sequence). This CDR3 spans 14 amino acids. Trimming removed 5 bases from V and 7 bases from J; junction bases left unmatched: 10. The CDR3 sequence is CAWAPSGGRGTQYF. For the CDR3, the DNA is TGTGCCTGGGCACCTAGCGGGGGACGGGGGACCCAGTACTTC. Full variable domain (outside the CDR3, taken from reference TRBV30 and TRBJ2-5): SQTIHQWPATLVQPVGSPLSLECTVEGTSNPNLYWYRQAAGRGLQLLFYSVGIGQISSEVPQNLSASRPQDRQFILSSKKLLLSDSGFYLCAWAPSGGRGTQYFGPGTRLLVL.

This clone was observed a few times. V and J are TRBV18 and TRBJ1-2; D may be TRBD1 (5 bases). V was cut by 0 bases and J by 2 bases, with 13 bases left in between. The V gene's germline CDR1 is KGHSH and CDR2 LQKENI. The CDR3 extends over 16 amino acids. Here the CDR3 reads CASSPPGTPLNYGYTF. The CDR3 nucleotides read TGTGCCAGCTCACCACCCGGGACTCCGCTCAACTATGGCTACACCTTC.

The chain employs TRBV5-8 and TRBJ1-2, with 8 nucleotides matching TRBD1. CDR3 length: 17 amino acids. Germline loops: CDR1 SGHTS, CDR2 YDEGEE. With 4 bases clipped from V and 4 bases from J, the junction kept 15 bases outside the gene matches. The CDR3 region is CASSRNRGQGLVYGYTF. The CDR3 nucleotides read TGTGCCAGCAGCCGAAATCGCGGACAGGGCCTCGTCTATGGCTACACCTTC.

The gene calls are TRBV19 and TRBJ2-2, with D tentatively TRBD1 (6 bases). V lost 6 bases, J lost 1 base, and 12 bases lay in between. This CDR3 has 15 amino acids. From germline, CDR1 is LNHDA and CDR2 SQIVND (reference sequence). DNA for the CDR3: TGTGCCAGTAGCCCTTGGACAGAGAACACCGGGGAGCTGTTTTTT. Protein product: CASSPWTENTGELFF.

The chain joins TRBV2 to TRBJ1-1, with unresolved D. The CDR3 spans 14 residues. The ends were cut back, 5 bases at V and 1 base at J, with 11 bases in the middle. Germline V gives CDR1 SNHLY, CDR2 FYNNEI. CDR3 DNA: TGTGCCAGCAGTTTGTACGGGAAGAACACTGAAGCTTTCTTT. Amino acids: CASSLYGKNTEAFF.

The V and J genes are TRBV6-5 and TRBJ1-3; 9 nucleotides align to TRBD1. Germline V CDR1 and CDR2: MNHEY, SVGAGI. Unmatched junction bases numbered 3, after V lost 4 bases and J lost 8 bases. The CDR3 is made up of 13 amino acids. CDR3 region: CASSLQGADTIYF. For the CDR3, the DNA is TGTGCCAGCAGTTTACAGGGGGCGGACACCATATATTTT.